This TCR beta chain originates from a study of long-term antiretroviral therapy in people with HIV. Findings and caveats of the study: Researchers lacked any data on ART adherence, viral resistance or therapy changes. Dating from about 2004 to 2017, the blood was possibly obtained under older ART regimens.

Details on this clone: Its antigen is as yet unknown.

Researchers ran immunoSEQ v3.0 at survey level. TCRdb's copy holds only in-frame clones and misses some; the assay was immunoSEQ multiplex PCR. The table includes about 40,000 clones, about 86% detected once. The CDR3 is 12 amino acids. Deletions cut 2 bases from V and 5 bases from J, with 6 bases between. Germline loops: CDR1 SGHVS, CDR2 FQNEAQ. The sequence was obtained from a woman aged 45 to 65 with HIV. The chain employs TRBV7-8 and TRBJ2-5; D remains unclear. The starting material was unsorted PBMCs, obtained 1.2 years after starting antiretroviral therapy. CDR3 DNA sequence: TGTGCCAGCAGCTTAAAACGGGAGACCCAGTACTTC. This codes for CASSLKRETQYF.